What follows is one T cell receptor (beta chain) and its context. What it recognizes is unknown. TCRdb reprocessed the reads via MiXCR and lists one record per CDR3 protein. Of about 130,000 distinct CDR3 sequences in the sample, 24% are singletons; the top ten hold roughly 35%. The data derive from a study of T cell repertoires in cytomegalovirus infection. Study information: Indications of both CMV infection and matching HLA type were provided by public TCR beta signatures.

Germline V gene lookup returns CDR1 DFQATT and CDR2 SNEGSKA (reference sequence). The CDR3 totals 13 residues. The V end lost 5 bases, the J end lost 1 base, and 11 bases lay between the germline ends. The TCR comes from a human donor in good health (CMV status not recorded). Some clones in this sample may be carry-over from other donors' samples. The J gene is TRBJ2-5, the V gene TRBV20-1; D might be TRBD2 (5 bases). What was sequenced was PBMCs, sequenced either directly or after in vitro stimulation (not recorded which). In DNA form, the CDR3 reads TGCAGTGCTCCTGAGGGCCTCCAAGAGACCCAGTACTTC. Its protein is CSAPEGLQETQYF.